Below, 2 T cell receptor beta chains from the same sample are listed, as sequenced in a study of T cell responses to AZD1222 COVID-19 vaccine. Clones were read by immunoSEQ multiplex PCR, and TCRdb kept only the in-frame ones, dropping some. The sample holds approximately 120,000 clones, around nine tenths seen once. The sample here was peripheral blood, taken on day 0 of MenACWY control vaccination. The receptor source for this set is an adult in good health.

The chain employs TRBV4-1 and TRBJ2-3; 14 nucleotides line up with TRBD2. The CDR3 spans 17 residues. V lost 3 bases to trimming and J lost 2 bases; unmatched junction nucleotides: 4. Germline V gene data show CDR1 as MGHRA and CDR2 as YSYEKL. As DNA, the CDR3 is TGCGCCAGCAGCCAGGGGACTAGCGGGAGTAACACAGATACGCAGTATTTT. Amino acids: CASSQGTSGSNTDTQYF.

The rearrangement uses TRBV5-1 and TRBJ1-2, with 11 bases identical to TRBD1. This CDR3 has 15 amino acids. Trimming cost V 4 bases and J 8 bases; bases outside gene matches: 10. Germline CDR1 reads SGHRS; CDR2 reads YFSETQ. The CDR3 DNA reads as TGCGCCAGCAGCCAGTCTGGACAGGGGGCGGAAGGCTACACCTTC. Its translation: CASSQSGQGAEGYTF.